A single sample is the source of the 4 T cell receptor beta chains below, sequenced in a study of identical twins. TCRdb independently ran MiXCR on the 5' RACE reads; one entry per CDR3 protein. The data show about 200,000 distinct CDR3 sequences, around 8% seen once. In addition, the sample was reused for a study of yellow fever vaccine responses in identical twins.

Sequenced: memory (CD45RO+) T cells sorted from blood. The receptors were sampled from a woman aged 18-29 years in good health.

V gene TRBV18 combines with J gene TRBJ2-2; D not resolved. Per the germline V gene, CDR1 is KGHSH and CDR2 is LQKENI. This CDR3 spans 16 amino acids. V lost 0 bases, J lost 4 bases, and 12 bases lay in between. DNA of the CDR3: TGTGCCAGCTCACCACCCAATGCACCCAGCACCGGGGAGCTGTTTTTT. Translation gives CASSPPNAPSTGELFF.

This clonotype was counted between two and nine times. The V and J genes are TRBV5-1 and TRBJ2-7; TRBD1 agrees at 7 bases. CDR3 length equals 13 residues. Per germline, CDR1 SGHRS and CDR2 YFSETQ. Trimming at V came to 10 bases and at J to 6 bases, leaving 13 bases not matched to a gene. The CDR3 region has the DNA TGCGCCTGCGGCCGAGACAGGGTAGGCGAGCAGTACTTC. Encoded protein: CACGRDRVGEQYF. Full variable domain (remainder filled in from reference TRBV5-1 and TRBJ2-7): KAGVTQTPRYLIKTRGQQVTLSCSPISGHRSVSWYQQTPGQGLQFLFEYFSETQRNKGNFPGRFSGRQFSNSRSEMNVSTLELGDSALYLCACGRDRVGEQYFGPGTRLTVT.

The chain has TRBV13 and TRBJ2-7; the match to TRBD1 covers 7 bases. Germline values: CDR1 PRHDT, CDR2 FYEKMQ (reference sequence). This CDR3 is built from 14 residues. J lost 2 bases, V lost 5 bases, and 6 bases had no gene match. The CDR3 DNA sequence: TGTGCCAGCAGCCCCCGGACAGGCACCTACGAGCAGTACTTC. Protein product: CASSPRTGTYEQYF.

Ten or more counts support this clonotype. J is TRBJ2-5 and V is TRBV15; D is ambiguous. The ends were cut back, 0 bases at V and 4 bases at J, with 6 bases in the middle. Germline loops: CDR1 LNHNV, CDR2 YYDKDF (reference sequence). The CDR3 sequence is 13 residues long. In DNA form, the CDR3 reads TGTGCCACCAGCAGAGATCTAAGAGAGACCCAGTACTTC. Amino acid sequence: CATSRDLRETQYF.